This T cell receptor (beta chain) was documented in a study of monozygotic twins with inflammatory bowel disease. The CDR3 consists of 15 residues. In germline, CDR1 is MNHEY, CDR2 SVGAGI. From its re-call of the 5' RACE reads, TCRdb lists each CDR3 protein once, without DNA. The sample holds around 450,000 distinct CDR3 sequences. This chain joins TRBV6-5 and TRBJ1-2. What was sequenced was blood. The sequence derives from a human donor with ulcerative colitis or Crohn's disease, or a healthy co-twin of an affected twin (not recorded which). The CDR3 sequence: CASSYSREPNYGYTF.